This T cell receptor (beta chain) was recorded in a study of T cells in Graves' hyperthyroidism and ophthalmopathy (dated by TCRdb to the late 2010s). Context from the whole study: Peripheral blood samples were taken at the time of initial diagnosis, prior to any treatment. A discovery cohort of about a hundred patients, about 40 with Graves' ophthalmopathy and under 60 with stable Graves' hyperthyroidism, was used to find distinguishing TCR V-J signatures. Prospective prediction of ophthalmopathy was tested in an independent validation cohort of approximately 19 hyperthyroidism patients and around 16 patients who later progressed to ophthalmopathy. The roughly 91 discovery patients were randomly divided into training and test sets at a 7:3 ratio. The study also compared thyroid tissue and blood T-cell repertoires from more than 5 Graves' hyperthyroidism patients. Once sampling was done, hyperthyroidism patients were given methimazole at a starting dose of 30 mg daily, whereas ophthalmopathy patients were given high-dose intravenous methylprednisolone. According to the paper, TCR Vbeta CDR3 sequencing was carried out on 120 to 150 peripheral blood samples, which came from about 45 ophthalmopathy, under 85 hyperthyroidism and about 17 progressor patients. Broad study findings and their caveats: In cross-validation, a model built on a 13 V-J signature told ophthalmopathy apart from stable hyperthyroidism with approximately 90% sensitivity and roughly 81% specificity, and in testing the same model reached 80%/75%. Most expanded thyroid clonotypes (frequency above 0.001) were also detected in blood, a finding suggesting that blood repertoires may reflect thyroid immune responses. Sample size was not statistically predetermined, and blinding of investigators to group allocation was not performed. In validation, the model predicted progression to ophthalmopathy a median of 6.5 months before onset, with over 55% sensitivity and about 75% specificity.

On this clonotype itself: The antigen this receptor binds is unknown. No per-base quality is available; no much larger clone lies one base away.

CDR1 and CDR2 (LNHDA, SQIVND) derive from the germline V gene (reference sequence). Relative to germline, V is missing 5 bases and J is missing 3 bases, with 6 bases of the junction outside any gene match. Inclusive of the bounding cysteine and phenylalanine, the CDR3 is 15 residues long. Only the CDR3 part of the read is kept: 45 bases, read in frame from the first base. Amplification of TCR beta CDR3 regions was carried out from RNA transcripts. A first-round RT-PCR of the TCR CDR3 used the HTBI primer set with the Qiagen OneStep RT-PCR kit. The libraries were constructed in a second round of multiplex PCR and then size-selected and purified. Paired-end sequencing of the libraries was performed with 100 bp reads on an Illumina HiSeq2000. As for the authors' bioinformatics: SOAPnuke was used to process the raw data, with reads discarded if the reads contained adapters or uncalled bases, had a mean Phred below 15, or lacked an exact constant-primer or identifier match. High-quality paired reads were merged using COPE v1.2.5, and each unique nucleotide sequence was defined as a clonotype. MiTCR v1.1 was used to align the clonotypes against IMGT TRBV, TRBD and TRBJ reference segments. Analysis was restricted to V-J combinations with a frequency above 0.0001, which covered just over 98% of repertoires. The TCS score was defined as the ratio of F50 (clonal expansion) to E x V (chaos), calculated using BLOSUM62-based TCRdist between CDR3 peptides within each V-J. Welch's t-statistics and random forest reduced around 510 V-J features to about 12, which were used in a naive Bayes classifier (R e1071). TCRdb reworked the public reads: Q25 trimming with fastp, MiXCR clone assembly, productive beta chains retained. Here each entry gathers all rows of one CDR3 protein and keeps the most common genes and DNA. The V and J calls, along with clone size, are taken from TCRdb and not from the paper's own processing. For this sample the table gives roughly 550,000 distinct CDR3 sequences, of which about 16% were detected only once. Around 32% of the sample belongs to the ten largest clones.

Moderately to severely active disease, a Clinical Activity Score of at least 3, a NOSPECS grade of at least 4, and a duration under 3 months were present in ophthalmopathy patients. Patients with uncontrolled infections, other autoimmune diseases, pregnancy or lactation were excluded. Diagnoses were based on clinical symptoms, serum thyroxine and TRAb, thyroid ultrasound and orbital computed tomography. PBMCs were separated from about 10 ml of fresh peripheral blood using Ficoll-Paque density gradient centrifugation. Trizol reagent was used to extract total RNA, and RNA quality was then checked on an Agilent 2100 Bioanalyzer.

The sequenced material came from blood. The receptor was derived from a woman aged 25-40 years with Graves' ophthalmopathy. The receptor chain draws on TRBV19 and TRBJ2-7, with TRBD2 identical over 11 junction bases. The DNA reads TGTGCCAGTAGTCCGGGACTAGCGGAGATCTACGAGCAGTACTTC. This encodes CASSPGLAEIYEQYF.